This record concerns one TCR beta chain sequence. Its specificity is not known. This specimen comes from a study of CD8+CD57+ T cells in acquired aplastic anemia. Turning to the study itself: CD4+ and CD8+ cells, once sorted, gave DNA averaging approximately 3 ug.

Germline V gene lookup returns CDR1 DFQATT and CDR2 SNEGSKA (reference sequence). CDR3 length equals 11 residues. Patients selected for sequencing had displayed CD8+CD57+ cell expansion by flow cytometry. Each of the patients presented with severe acquired aplastic anemia. By the time of blood sampling, patients had still received no therapy. CDR3 and TCR beta VDJ profiling relied on a genomic DNA template. TCRdb re-derived calls from the reads in MiXCR, one entry per CDR3 protein. The table includes about 120,000 distinct CDR3 sequences, 55% to 70% detected once. The study, taken as a whole, reports: Between patients and controls, CD8+ Simpson's diversity did not vary significantly.

The TCR sequence derives from a human donor with aplastic anemia. The chain recombines TRBV20-1 with TRBJ2-5; no definite D call. Sequencing was performed on sorted CD4+, CD8+, or CD8+CD57+ T cells (not recorded which) from PBMCs. CDR3 protein: CSASSGETQYF. The DNA of the CDR3 is TGCAGCGCCTCAAGTGGGGAGACCCAGTACTTC.